The source of this T cell receptor (beta chain) is a study of blood T cell repertoires in COVID-19. Study-level information: The study drew acute and convalescent COVID-19 samples from the United States, Italy and Spain. PBMCs, B-cell-depleted T cells, or T cells provided the cDNA or gDNA that made up the material.

In the original analysis: Quantification of nucleated cells was approximated via reference gene primer amplification. Assay: immunoSEQ multiplex PCR; the TCRdb copy retains only in-frame clones and omits some. V, J and clone size are those of that table, while D and trimming were read from the DNA. Seen here are 80,000 or so clones, about 80% observed once, and the top ten hold under 5%. Sample: peripheral blood. This sequence was found in a woman in her sixties or seventies with acute or convalescent COVID-19.

The CDR3 here is CASSLVPGQGDTIYF. CDR3 bases: TGTGCCAGCAGCTTAGTACCCGGACAGGGGGACACCATATATTTT. The chain couples TRBV11-2 to TRBJ1-3; 10 bases map to TRBD1. The germline CDR1 and CDR2 sequences are SGHAT and FQNNGV. The CDR3 contains 15 residues. V lost 1 base to trimming and J lost 8 bases; unmatched junction nucleotides: 5.